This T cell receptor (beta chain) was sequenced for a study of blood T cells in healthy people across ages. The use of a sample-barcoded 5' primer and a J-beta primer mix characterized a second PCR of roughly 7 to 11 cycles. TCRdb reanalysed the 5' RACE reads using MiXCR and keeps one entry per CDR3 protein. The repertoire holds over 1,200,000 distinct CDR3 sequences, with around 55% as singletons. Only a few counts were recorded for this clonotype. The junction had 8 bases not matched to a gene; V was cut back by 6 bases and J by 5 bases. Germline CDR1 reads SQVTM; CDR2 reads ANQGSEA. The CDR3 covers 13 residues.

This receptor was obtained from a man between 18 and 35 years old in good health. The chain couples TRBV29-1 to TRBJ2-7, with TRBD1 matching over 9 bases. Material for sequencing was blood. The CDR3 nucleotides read TGCAGCGTGGCGGGACAGGGTCGTGACGAGCAGTACTTC. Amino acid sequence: CSVAGQGRDEQYF.